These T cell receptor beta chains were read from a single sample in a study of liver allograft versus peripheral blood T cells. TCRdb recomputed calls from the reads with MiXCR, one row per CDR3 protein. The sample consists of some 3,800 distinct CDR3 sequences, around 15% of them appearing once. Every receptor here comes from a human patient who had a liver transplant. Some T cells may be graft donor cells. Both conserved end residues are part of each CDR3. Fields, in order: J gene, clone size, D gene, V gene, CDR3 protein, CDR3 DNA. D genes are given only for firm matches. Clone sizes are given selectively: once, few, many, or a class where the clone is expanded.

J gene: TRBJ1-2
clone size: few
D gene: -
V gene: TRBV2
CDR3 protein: CASIGYEVRDYGYTF
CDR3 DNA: TGTGCCAGCATTGGGTATGAAGTGAGGGACTATGGCTACACCTTC

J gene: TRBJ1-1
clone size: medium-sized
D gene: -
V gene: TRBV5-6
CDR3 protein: CASSLGFDAFF
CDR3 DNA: TGTGCCAGCAGCTTGGGCTTTGATGCTTTCTTT

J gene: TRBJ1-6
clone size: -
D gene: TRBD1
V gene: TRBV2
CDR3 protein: CASRAGTGDSPLHF
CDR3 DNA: TGTGCCAGCAGGGCCGGGACAGGAGATTCACCCCTCCACTTT

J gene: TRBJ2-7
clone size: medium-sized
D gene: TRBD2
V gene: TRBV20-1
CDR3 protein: CSARDVGLAGSYEQYF
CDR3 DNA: TGCAGTGCTAGAGATGTGGGACTAGCGGGTTCCTACGAGCAGTACTTC

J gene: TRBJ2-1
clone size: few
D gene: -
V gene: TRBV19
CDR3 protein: CASSISGGNEQFF
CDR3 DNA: TGTGCCAGTAGTATCTCGGGTGGAAATGAGCAGTTCTTC

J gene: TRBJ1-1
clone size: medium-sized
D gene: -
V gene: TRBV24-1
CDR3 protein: CATSESGAYDEAFF
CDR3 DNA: TGTGCCACCAGTGAAAGCGGGGCCTACGATGAAGCTTTCTTT

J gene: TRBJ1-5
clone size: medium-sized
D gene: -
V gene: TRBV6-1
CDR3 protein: CASSLTDYSNQPQHF
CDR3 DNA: TGTGCCAGCAGTTTGACAGATTATAGCAATCAGCCCCAGCATTTT

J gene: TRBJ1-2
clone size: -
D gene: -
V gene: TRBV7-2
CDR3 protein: CASSLYGPHPNYGYTF
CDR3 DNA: TGTGCCAGCAGCTTATATGGGCCCCACCCTAACTATGGCTACACCTTC

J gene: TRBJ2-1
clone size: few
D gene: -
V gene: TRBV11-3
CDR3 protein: CANSFGPGNEQFF
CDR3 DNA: TGTGCCAACAGCTTCGGTCCGGGGAATGAGCAGTTCTTC

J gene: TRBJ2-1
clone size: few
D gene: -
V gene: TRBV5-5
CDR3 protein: CASSWGRTTYNEQFF
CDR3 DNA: TGTGCCAGCAGCTGGGGACGGACTACTTACAATGAGCAGTTCTTC

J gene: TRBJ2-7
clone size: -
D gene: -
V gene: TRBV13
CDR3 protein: CASREESYEQYF
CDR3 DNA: TGTGCCAGCAGGGAGGAAAGCTACGAGCAGTACTTC

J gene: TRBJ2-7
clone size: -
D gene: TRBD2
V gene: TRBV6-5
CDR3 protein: CASSYSSSGGYEQYF
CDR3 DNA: TGTGCCAGCAGTTACTCAAGTTCCGGGGGGTACGAGCAGTACTTC

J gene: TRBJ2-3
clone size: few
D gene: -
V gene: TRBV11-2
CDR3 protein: CASRRGADTQYF
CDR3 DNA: TGTGCCAGCAGAAGGGGCGCAGATACGCAGTATTTT

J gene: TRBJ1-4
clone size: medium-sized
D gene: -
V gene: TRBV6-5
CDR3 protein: CASRPGTDYEKLFF
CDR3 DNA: TGTGCCAGCAGACCCGGGACGGACTATGAAAAACTGTTTTTT

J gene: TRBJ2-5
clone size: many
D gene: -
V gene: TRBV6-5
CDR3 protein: CASSYLGTPQETQYF
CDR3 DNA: TGTGCCAGCAGTTACCTTGGGACACCACAAGAGACCCAGTACTTC

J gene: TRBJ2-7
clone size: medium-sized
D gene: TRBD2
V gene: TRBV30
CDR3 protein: CAWSGTSYEQYF
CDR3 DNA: TGTGCCTGGAGTGGGACTAGCTACGAGCAGTACTTC

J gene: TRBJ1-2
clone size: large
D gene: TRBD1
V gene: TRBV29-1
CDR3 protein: CSFLPGQGAGYGYTF
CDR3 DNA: TGCAGCTTTCTCCCGGGACAGGGGGCCGGGTATGGCTACACCTTC

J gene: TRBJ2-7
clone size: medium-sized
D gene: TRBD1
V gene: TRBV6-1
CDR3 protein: CASSEARLGTGLYEQYF
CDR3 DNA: TGTGCCAGCAGTGAAGCCAGATTAGGGACAGGGCTCTACGAGCAGTACTTC

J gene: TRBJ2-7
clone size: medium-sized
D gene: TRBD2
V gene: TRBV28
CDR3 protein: CASSSGLAGGIYEQYF
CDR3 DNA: TGTGCCAGCAGTTCGGGACTAGCGGGAGGGATATACGAGCAGTACTTC

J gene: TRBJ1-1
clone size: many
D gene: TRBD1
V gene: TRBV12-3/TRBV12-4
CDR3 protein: CASSFGDSLNTEAFF
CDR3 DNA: TGTGCCAGCAGTTTTGGGGACAGTCTCAACACTGAAGCTTTCTTT

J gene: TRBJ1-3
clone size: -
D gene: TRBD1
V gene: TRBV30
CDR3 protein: CAWSVLGQGVDGNTIYF
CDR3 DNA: TGTGCCTGGAGTGTACTGGGCCAGGGGGTGGACGGAAACACCATATATTTT

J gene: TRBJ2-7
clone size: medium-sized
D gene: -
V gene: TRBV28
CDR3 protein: CASSLQTGGGVYEQYF
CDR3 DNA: TGTGCCAGCAGCCTCCAAACCGGCGGAGGGGTGTACGAGCAGTACTTC

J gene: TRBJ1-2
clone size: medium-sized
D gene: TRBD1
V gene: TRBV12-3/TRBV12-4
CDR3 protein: CASSPRGQGNIYGYTF
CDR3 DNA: TGTGCCAGCAGTCCTAGGGGACAGGGCAACATCTATGGCTACACCTTC

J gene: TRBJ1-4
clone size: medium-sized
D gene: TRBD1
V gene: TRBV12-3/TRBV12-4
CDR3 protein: CASSFRVGRGRPGYEKLFF
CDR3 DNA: TGTGCCAGCAGTTTTAGGGTTGGCAGGGGGAGACCGGGTTACGAAAAACTGTTTTTT

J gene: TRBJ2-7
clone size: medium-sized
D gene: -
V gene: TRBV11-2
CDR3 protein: CASSLTYEQYF
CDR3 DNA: TGTGCCAGCAGCTTAACCTACGAGCAGTACTTC

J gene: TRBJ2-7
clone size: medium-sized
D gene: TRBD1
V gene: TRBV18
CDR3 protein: CASSPQGQRSYEQYF
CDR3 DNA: TGTGCCAGCTCACCACAGGGACAGCGCTCCTACGAGCAGTACTTC

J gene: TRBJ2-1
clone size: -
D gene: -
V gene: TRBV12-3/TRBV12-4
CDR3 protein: CASSPPPGISYNEQFF
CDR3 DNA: TGTGCCAGCAGTCCCCCTCCCGGGATTTCCTACAATGAGCAGTTCTTC

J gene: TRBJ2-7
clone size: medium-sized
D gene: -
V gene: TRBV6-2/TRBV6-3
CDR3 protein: CASTISPVNSYEQYF
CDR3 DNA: TGTGCCAGCACGATTTCCCCCGTCAATTCCTACGAGCAGTACTTC

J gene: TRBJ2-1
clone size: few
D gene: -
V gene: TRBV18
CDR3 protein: CASSPGRVDNEQFF
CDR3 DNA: TGTGCCAGCTCACCAGGGCGGGTGGACAATGAGCAGTTCTTC

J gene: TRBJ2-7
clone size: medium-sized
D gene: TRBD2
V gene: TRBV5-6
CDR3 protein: CASSLSSGRLEQYF
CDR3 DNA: TGTGCCAGCAGCTTGAGTAGCGGGAGACTCGAGCAGTACTTC

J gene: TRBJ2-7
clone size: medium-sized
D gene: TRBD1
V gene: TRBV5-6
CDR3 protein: CASSFGGQVLYEQYF
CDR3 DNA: TGTGCCAGCAGCTTTGGGGGACAGGTCCTCTACGAGCAGTACTTC

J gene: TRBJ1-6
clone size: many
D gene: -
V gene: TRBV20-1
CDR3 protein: CSARDLGNSSSYNSPLHF
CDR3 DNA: TGCAGTGCTAGAGATCTCGGGAATTCTAGCTCCTATAATTCACCCCTCCACTTT

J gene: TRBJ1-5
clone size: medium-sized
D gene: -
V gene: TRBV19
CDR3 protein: CASSQILASNQPQHF
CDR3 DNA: TGTGCCAGTAGTCAAATTTTGGCTAGCAATCAGCCCCAGCATTTT

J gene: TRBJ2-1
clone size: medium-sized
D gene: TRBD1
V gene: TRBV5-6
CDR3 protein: CASSYGTGSYNEQFF
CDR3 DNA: TGTGCCAGCAGCTACGGGACAGGGTCCTACAATGAGCAGTTCTTC

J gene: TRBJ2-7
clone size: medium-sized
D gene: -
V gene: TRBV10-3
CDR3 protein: CAISESRRYEQYF
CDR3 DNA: TGTGCCATCAGTGAATCAAGACGTTACGAGCAGTACTTC

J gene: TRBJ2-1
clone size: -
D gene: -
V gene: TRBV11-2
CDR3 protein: CASSLNHEQFF
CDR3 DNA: TGTGCCAGCAGCTTAAACCATGAGCAGTTCTTC

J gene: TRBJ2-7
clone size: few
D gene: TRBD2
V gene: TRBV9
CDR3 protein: CASSVGGGVNYEQYF
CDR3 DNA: TGTGCCAGCAGCGTGGGGGGAGGGGTAAACTACGAGCAGTACTTC

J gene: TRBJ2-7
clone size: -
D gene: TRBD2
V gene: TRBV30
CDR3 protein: CAWSVTGLASEQYF
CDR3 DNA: TGTGCCTGGAGTGTAACGGGACTAGCCTCCGAGCAGTACTTC

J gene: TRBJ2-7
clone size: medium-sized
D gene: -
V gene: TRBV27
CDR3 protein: CASSLTTGSYEQYF
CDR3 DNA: TGTGCCAGCAGTTTAACTACAGGGTCCTACGAGCAGTACTTC

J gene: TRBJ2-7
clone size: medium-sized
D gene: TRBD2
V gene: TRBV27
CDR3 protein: CASSSLGTSGLYEQYF
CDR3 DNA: TGTGCCAGCAGTTCACTTGGGACTAGCGGCCTCTACGAGCAGTACTTC

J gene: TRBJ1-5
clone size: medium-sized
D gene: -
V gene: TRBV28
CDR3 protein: CASSLSGAGEVRENQPQHF
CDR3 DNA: TGTGCCAGCAGTTTATCGGGGGCAGGGGAAGTTCGGGAAAATCAGCCCCAGCATTTT